These 19 T cell receptor beta chains share one sample of origin, sequenced in a study of blood T cell repertoires in COVID-19. Sequencing used immunoSEQ multiplex PCR; TCRdb keeps in-frame clones, though not all of them. The sample holds fewer than 60,000 clones; approximately 89% are singletons and the top ten take approximately 8.1%. The specimen was peripheral blood. The origin of the receptors is a man older than 75 with active or convalescent COVID-19.

The chain carries TRBV19 and TRBJ1-2, with TRBD1 matching 7 bases. The germline V gene has CDR1 LNHDA and CDR2 SQIVND (reference sequence). V lost 1 base to trimming and J lost 6 bases; unmatched junction nucleotides: 8. There are 15 residues in the CDR3. CDR3 sequence reads: CASSIVHGQDNGYTF. CDR3 coding DNA: TGTGCCAGTAGTATAGTGCACGGACAGGATAATGGCTACACCTTC.

The chain is built from TRBV9 and TRBJ1-1; 7 positions agree with TRBD1. Trimming at V came to 7 bases and at J to 1 base, leaving 7 bases not matched to a gene. Looked up from germline, CDR1 is SGDLS and CDR2 is YYNGEE. The CDR3 covers 14 residues. Written as DNA, the CDR3 is TGTGCCAGCCAGGGGGACGGTGAGAACACTGAAGCTTTCTTT. It encodes CASQGDGENTEAFF.

The V gene is TRBV9, the J gene TRBJ2-5; D may be TRBD1 (5 bases). V was cut by 4 bases and J by 2 bases, with 15 bases left in between. CDR3 length: 15 amino acids. Germline V gene data show CDR1 as SGDLS and CDR2 as YYNGEE. The CDR3 spells CASSLTWGQQETQYF. DNA of the CDR3: TGTGCCAGCAGCCTAACGTGGGGCCAACAAGAGACCCAGTACTTC.

V is TRBV2 and J is TRBJ2-1; perhaps TRBD1 as D (6 bases). Germline CDR1 SNHLY, CDR2 FYNNEI. With 3 bases removed from V and 7 bases from J, the gap between germline ends came to 10 bases. This CDR3 spans 13 amino acids. CDR3 amino acids: CASSDHRENEQFF. CDR3 coding DNA: TGTGCCAGCAGTGACCACAGGGAGAATGAGCAGTTCTTC.

Only one count was recorded for this clone. V usage is TRBV4-2 and J usage is TRBJ2-3; 7 nucleotides align to TRBD2. The CDR3 extends over 17 amino acids. The trim removed 4 bases at V and 5 bases at J, leaving 15 bases unmatched. The germline gives CDR1 LGHNA, CDR2 YNFKEQ. CDR3 in amino acids: CASSPERIGGILDTQYF. CDR3 DNA: TGTGCCAGCAGCCCCGAAAGGATCGGGGGGATACTAGATACGCAGTATTTT.

This clone showed up just a few times. J is TRBJ2-7 and V is TRBV6-6, with TRBD1 matching 8 bases. The junction had 4 bases not matched to a gene; V was cut back by 9 bases and J by 3 bases. The CDR3 has 12 amino acids. The germline gives CDR1 MNHNY, CDR2 SVGAGI (reference sequence). The CDR3 loop is CARGTGYYEQYF. The CDR3 region has the DNA TGTGCCAGGGGGACAGGTTACTACGAGCAGTACTTC.

The gene calls are TRBV11-2 and TRBJ2-1; D is undetermined. Trimming stripped 3 bases from V and 8 bases from J, with 14 bases between. In germline, CDR1 is SGHAT, CDR2 FQNNGV. The CDR3 is 14 amino acids. CDR3 protein: CASSFPSGGHEQFF. CDR3 coding DNA: TGTGCCAGCAGCTTCCCTTCGGGTGGCCATGAGCAGTTCTTC.

V and J are TRBV5-1 and TRBJ2-3; 8 positions agree with TRBD1. The CDR3 runs to 14 residues. The V and J ends lost 3 bases and 5 bases, in that order; junction bases with no gene match: 5. The V gene's germline CDR1 is SGHRS and CDR2 YFSETQ. DNA of the CDR3: TGCGCCAGCAGCTGGAGACAGGGGAAAGATACGCAGTATTTT. Its translation is CASSWRQGKDTQYF.

The chain employs TRBV15 and TRBJ2-5, with 10 bases fitting TRBD2. The CDR3 loop spans 15 amino acids. Per the germline V gene, CDR1 is LNHNV and CDR2 is YYDKDF (reference sequence). With 4 bases clipped from V and 1 base from J, the junction kept 3 bases outside the gene matches. The CDR3 region has the DNA TGTGCCACCAGCACAGCGGGGGGGCCCCAAGAGACCCAGTACTTC. Residues: CATSTAGGPQETQYF.

This clone has just one count. V and J are TRBV6-2 or TRBV6-3 and TRBJ2-1; 8 nucleotides match TRBD2. CDR3 length equals 16 residues. In germline, CDR1 is MNHEY, CDR2 SVGEGT. V lost 5 bases to trimming and J lost 4 bases; unmatched junction nucleotides: 10. The CDR3 coding sequence is TGTGCCAGCAGTGTTTCCGGGACTAGGGTATACAATGAGCAGTTCTTC. Translation: CASSVSGTRVYNEQFF.

The rearrangement joins TRBV18 to TRBJ1-5; no firm D call. In germline, CDR1 is KGHSH, CDR2 LQKENI. This CDR3 is 13 amino acids long. V lost 3 bases and J 7 bases, leaving 10 bases between the germline ends. The CDR3 sequence: CASSPGEGQPQHF. In DNA form, the CDR3 reads TGTGCCAGCTCACCGGGAGAAGGACAGCCCCAGCATTTT.

The chain joins TRBV5-4 to TRBJ2-5; 7 bases align to TRBD1. CDR1 SGHNT and CDR2 YYREEE come from the germline V gene (reference sequence). V lost 5 bases to trimming and J lost 3 bases; unmatched junction nucleotides: 4. The CDR3 extends over 13 amino acids. The CDR3 DNA is TGTGCCAGCAGTTTTACAGGGGAAGAGACCCAGTACTTC. Residues: CASSFTGEETQYF.

Only one count was recorded for this clone. CDR3 sequence: CASSSSRGGILAEQFF. In nucleotides, the CDR3 is TGTGCCAGTAGTTCGTCCAGGGGTGGTATTTTGGCTGAGCAGTTCTTC. V is TRBV19 and J is TRBJ2-1, with D possibly being TRBD1 (6 bases). V was clipped by 5 bases and J by 9 bases, with 23 bases between them. The germline gives CDR1 LNHDA, CDR2 SQIVND (reference sequence). This CDR3 contains 16 residues.

The J gene is TRBJ1-3, the V gene TRBV30, with 7 positions matching TRBD1. V was pared by 4 bases and J by 0 bases, with 3 bases of the junction left unmatched. CDR3 length equals 14 residues. The germline V gene encodes CDR1 GTSNPN and CDR2 SVGIG (reference sequence). The CDR3 loop is CAWTSGGSGNTIYF. The CDR3 DNA sequence: TGTGCCTGGACTTCAGGGGGCTCTGGAAACACCATATATTTT. Full variable domain (outside the CDR3, taken from reference TRBV30 and TRBJ1-3): SQTIHQWPATLVQPVGSPLSLECTVEGTSNPNLYWYRQAAGRGLQLLFYSVGIGQISSEVPQNLSASRPQDRQFILSSKKLLLSDSGFYLCAWTSGGSGNTIYFGEGSWLTVV.

The chain is built from TRBV30 and TRBJ1-2, with 7 positions matching TRBD1. The germline V gene has CDR1 GTSNPN and CDR2 SVGIG (reference sequence). This CDR3 is 17 amino acids long. The V segment lost 2 bases and the J segment 8 bases; nucleotides outside the gene matches: 20. DNA of the CDR3: TGTGCCTGGAGTCGGGGCCTTTTACAGGGGTATTTTTCGGGCTACACCTTC. As protein: CAWSRGLLQGYFSGYTF.

The chain has TRBV9 and TRBJ2-1; TRBD2 might be the D (7 bases). V was trimmed by 0 bases and J by 4 bases, leaving 20 bases between them. In germline, CDR1 is SGDLS, CDR2 YYNGEE. This CDR3 is built from 18 residues. The CDR3 loop is CASSVDRGATPFYNEQFF. The DNA for the CDR3 is TGTGCCAGCAGCGTAGATCGGGGGGCGACTCCCTTTTACAATGAGCAGTTCTTC.

The rearrangement uses TRBV6-5 and TRBJ1-1; no clear D. The CDR3 spans 15 residues. Trimming removed 0 bases from V and 4 bases from J, with 12 bases in between. From germline, CDR1 is MNHEY and CDR2 SVGAGI. The CDR3: CASSYSPRRGTEAFF. DNA for the CDR3: TGTGCCAGCAGTTACTCCCCGAGGCGGGGCACTGAAGCTTTCTTT.

This sequence joins TRBV7-3 and TRBJ2-1; D possibly corresponds to TRBD2 (7 bases). Germline-derived CDR1 and CDR2 are SGHTA and FQGTGA. This CDR3 spans 13 amino acids. The V and J ends lost 6 bases and 9 bases respectively, with 15 bases between them. The CDR3 sequence: CASRSGGRTEQFF. CDR3 bases: TGTGCCAGCAGGTCCGGGGGGCGAACTGAGCAGTTCTTC.

This rearrangement joins TRBV19 to TRBJ1-2; D not certain. Germline-derived CDR1 and CDR2 are LNHDA and SQIVND (reference sequence). The V end lost 3 bases, the J end lost 6 bases, and 14 bases lay between the germline ends. The CDR3 runs 14 residues. CDR3 loop: CASSIRRGANGYTF. The DNA of the CDR3 is TGTGCCAGTAGTATCCGCAGAGGAGCTAATGGCTACACCTTC.